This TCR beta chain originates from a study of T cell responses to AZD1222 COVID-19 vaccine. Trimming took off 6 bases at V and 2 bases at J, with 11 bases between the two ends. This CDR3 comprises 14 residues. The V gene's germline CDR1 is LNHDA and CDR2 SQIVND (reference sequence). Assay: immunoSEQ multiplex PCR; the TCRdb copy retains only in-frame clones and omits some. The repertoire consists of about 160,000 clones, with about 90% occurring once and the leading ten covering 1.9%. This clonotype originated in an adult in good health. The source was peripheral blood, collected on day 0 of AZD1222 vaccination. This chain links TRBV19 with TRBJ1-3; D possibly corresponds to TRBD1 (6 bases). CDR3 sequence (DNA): TGTGCCAGTAGGGACAGTCGGACTGGAAACACCATATATTTT. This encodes CASRDSRTGNTIYF.